This T cell receptor beta chain is from a study of cytomegalovirus exposure and HLA in healthy donors. Study conclusions and caveats: In vitro experiments confirmed that a few CMV-associated chains were specific for CMV antigens. Researchers catalogued roughly 150 TCR beta chains as cytomegalovirus-associated. Published work reported that the classifier diagnosed cytomegalovirus status with high specificity and sensitivity. A later analysis found first-cohort TCR clusters tended to co-occur in the 110 or so validation repertoires.

This CDR3 region has 13 residues. CDR1 and CDR2 (germline): SQVTM, ANQGSEA. V lost 6 bases and J lost 6; bases outside the gene matches: 9. A word on this clone: Its antigen remains unknown.

Using immunoSEQ multiplex PCR, the repertoire was profiled, and TCRdb retains in-frame clones only, with some absent. The sample consists of some 350,000 clones, about nine tenths of them appearing once. This TCR came from a woman in her 30s in good health and CMV-seropositive. The specimen was PBMCs. This rearrangement joins TRBV29-1 to TRBJ1-2, with 8 bases aligning to TRBD1. The CDR3 sequence is CSVRPPDRDGYTF. The CDR3 coding sequence is TGCAGCGTCCGACCCCCGGACAGGGATGGCTACACCTTC.